These 25 T cell receptor beta chains originate from one sample sequenced in a study of OX40 agonist ivuxolimab in advanced cancers. Generated by immunoSEQ multiplex PCR, the TCRdb table keeps only in-frame clones and is missing some. The table includes some 50,000 clones, around 87% detected once. This material consisted of CD4+ or CD8+ T cells sorted from blood, taken in a trial of the OX40 agonist ivuxolimab. Source of these receptors: an adult with an advanced solid tumor such as melanoma, head and neck, liver or kidney cancer.

The chain combines TRBV7-8 with TRBJ1-5; weak D call: TRBD1 (5 bases). CDR1 is SGHVS, CDR2 FQNEAQ, per germline. The CDR3 runs 15 residues. V was shortened by 1 base and J by 6 bases, with 13 bases between the two germline ends. The CDR3 nucleotides read TGTGCCAGCAGCTTAGGGGCCGGGGCGGGTCAGCCCCAGCATTTT. Amino acids: CASSLGAGAGQPQHF.

J is TRBJ2-1 and V is TRBV7-2; TRBD2 agrees at 10 bases. The V gene's germline CDR1 is SGHTA and CDR2 FQGNSA. CDR3 size: 15 residues. The ends lost 5 bases at V and 7 bases at J; junction bases unmatched: 8. Here the CDR3 DNA reads TGTGCCAGCAGCACCGGGACTAGCGTAAAGAATGAGCAGTTCTTC. This translates into CASSTGTSVKNEQFF.

The genes are TRBV11-2 and TRBJ1-1; D uncertain. The CDR3 totals 13 residues. Trimming removed 4 bases from V and 6 bases from J, with 12 bases in between. From germline, CDR1 is SGHAT and CDR2 FQNNGV. This chain's CDR3 is CASSYRNWAEAFF. The CDR3 DNA is TGTGCCAGCAGCTACAGAAATTGGGCTGAAGCTTTCTTT.

V and J are TRBV7-2 and TRBJ1-5, with D hard to call. Germline loops: CDR1 SGHTA, CDR2 FQGNSA. The CDR3 totals 13 residues. Trimming removed 6 bases from V and 3 bases from J, with 9 bases in between. In nucleotides, the CDR3 is TGTGCCAGCAGTTCTGACGTCAATCAGCCCCAGCATTTT. Amino acids: CASSSDVNQPQHF.

This sequence joins TRBV27 and TRBJ2-1; 11 bases line up with TRBD2. V was pared by 6 bases and J by 10 bases, with 5 bases of the junction left unmatched. The CDR3 runs to 13 residues. CDR1 is MNHEY and CDR2 is SMNVEV in the germline V gene (reference sequence). Here the CDR3 DNA reads TGTGCCAGCAGGGGTAGCGGGAGGGGAGAGCAGTTCTTC. This sequence encodes CASRGSGRGEQFF.

J is TRBJ2-1 and V is TRBV28, with D perhaps TRBD2 (6 bases). In germline, CDR1 is MDHEN, CDR2 SYDVKM. The CDR3 loop spans 13 amino acids. V lost 4 bases to trimming and J lost 7 bases, with 11 bases between them. CDR3 sequence reads: CASSWAGLNEQFF. DNA for the CDR3: TGTGCCAGCAGTTGGGCGGGGCTTAATGAGCAGTTCTTC.

V and J are TRBV7-2 and TRBJ2-1; 7 positions agree with TRBD1. The CDR3 runs to 12 residues. The germline V gene encodes CDR1 SGHTA and CDR2 FQGNSA. V lost 4 bases to trimming and J lost 7 bases; unmatched junction nucleotides: 1. The CDR3 protein is CASSYRGNEQFF. The CDR3 DNA is TGTGCCAGCAGCTACAGGGGAAATGAGCAGTTCTTC.

The chain uses TRBV6-5 and TRBJ1-5; 7 bases are shared with TRBD1. From germline, CDR1 is MNHEY and CDR2 SVGAGI. The ends lost 5 bases at V and 2 bases at J; junction bases unmatched: 6. The CDR3 is 15 residues long. The CDR3 reads CASSPHRGGNQPQHF. CDR3 bases: TGTGCCAGCAGTCCCCACAGGGGAGGCAATCAGCCCCAGCATTTT.

The rearrangement uses TRBV7-9 and TRBJ2-6, with no clear D. V shed 1 base and J shed 0 bases, with 4 bases lying between them. In germline, CDR1 is SEHNR, CDR2 FQNEAQ (reference sequence). The CDR3 consists of 15 residues. CDR3 amino acids: CASSLGDSGANVLTF. Here the CDR3 DNA reads TGTGCCAGCAGCTTAGGTGACTCTGGGGCCAACGTCCTGACTTTC.

This chain joins TRBV27 and TRBJ2-1, with 11 positions matching TRBD2. This CDR3 region has 19 residues. CDR1 is MNHEY, CDR2 SMNVEV, per germline (reference sequence). Trimming removed 5 bases from V and 3 bases from J; junction bases left unmatched: 15. Here the CDR3 reads CASSLSGSGRGTLYNEQFF. The CDR3 DNA is TGTGCCAGCAGTCTCAGCGGTAGCGGGAGGGGTACCCTCTACAATGAGCAGTTCTTC.

The rearrangement links TRBV2 to TRBJ2-4; no definite D call. CDR3 length: 10 amino acids. Trimming shortened V by 6 bases and J by 5 bases, and 2 bases separated the two germline ends. Germline V gene lookup returns CDR1 SNHLY and CDR2 FYNNEI. The CDR3 reads CASRQNIQYF. CDR3 DNA sequence: TGTGCCAGCAGGCAAAACATTCAGTACTTC.

The V and J genes are TRBV28 and TRBJ2-7; 7 bases align to TRBD1. Germline trimming cut 4 bases from V and 4 bases from J; bases unmatched to any gene: 10. The CDR3 contains 15 residues. The germline V gene has CDR1 MDHEN and CDR2 SYDVKM. The CDR3 nucleotides are TGTGCCAGCAGTTCCCCCTACCGGGACAGATACGAGCAGTACTTC. Translated, it gives CASSSPYRDRYEQYF.

The chain is built from TRBV7-9 and TRBJ2-2, with 8 bases that match TRBD2. Germline-derived CDR1 and CDR2 are SEHNR and FQNEAQ (reference sequence). The CDR3 loop spans 14 amino acids. V dropped 8 bases and J dropped 4; count of bases not matched to a gene: 6. The CDR3 spells CASLRGGGTGELFF. The CDR3 DNA is TGTGCCAGCCTTCGGGGGGGAGGCACCGGGGAGCTGTTTTTT.

The chain combines TRBV5-1 with TRBJ2-3, with 10 bases matching TRBD2. The length of the CDR3 is 16 residues. Germline lookup yields CDR1 SGHRS and CDR2 YFSETQ. The V segment lost 0 bases and the J segment 6 bases; nucleotides outside the gene matches: 7. The CDR3 DNA follows: TGCGCCAGCAGCTTGGATGGAGCGGGAGGGGGCGATACGCAGTATTTT. This gives the protein CASSLDGAGGGDTQYF.

CDR3 region: CASSLQGAGETQYF. The DNA of the CDR3 is TGTGCCAGCAGCCTACAGGGGGCGGGAGAGACCCAGTACTTC. This chain links TRBV5-4 with TRBJ2-5; 9 nucleotides agree with TRBD1. The CDR3 extends over 14 amino acids. From germline, CDR1 is SGHNT and CDR2 YYREEE (reference sequence). The V gene end was trimmed by 4 bases and the J gene end by 4 bases; junction bases not matched to a gene: 5.

The chain links TRBV19 to TRBJ1-2; D gene uncertain. CDR1 is LNHDA and CDR2 is SQIVND in the germline V gene (reference sequence). This CDR3 region has 15 residues. Trimming stripped 5 bases from V and 2 bases from J, with 15 bases between. In nucleotides, the CDR3 is TGTGCCAGTAGTGTCTGGGTGCGGGCAAACTATGGCTACACCTTC. This encodes CASSVWVRANYGYTF.

This chain uses TRBV6-5 with TRBJ2-2, with D perhaps TRBD2 (5 bases). The CDR3 consists of 16 residues. Between the trimmed V and J ends, which lost 4 bases and 4 bases, there was a span of 16 bases. CDR1 is MNHEY, CDR2 SVGAGI, per germline. CDR3 bases: TGTGCCAGCAGTTTACGGAGCGGCTGGGGCACCGGGGAGCTGTTTTTT. This gives the protein CASSLRSGWGTGELFF.

The rearrangement links TRBV11-2 to TRBJ1-4, with 7 bases aligning to TRBD1. Germline assignment: CDR1 SGHAT and CDR2 FQNNGV. V trimming: 10 bases; J trimming: 3 bases; junction bases outside the gene matches: 8. This CDR3 is built from 14 residues. The CDR3 sequence is CATKQGLANEKLFF. The CDR3 nucleotides are TGTGCCACCAAACAGGGGCTGGCTAATGAAAAACTGTTTTTT.

The chain joins TRBV2 to TRBJ2-1; 10 nucleotides align to TRBD2. There are 16 residues in the CDR3. V lost 4 bases, J lost 6 bases, and 9 bases stayed unmatched. CDR1 is SNHLY, CDR2 FYNNEI, per germline. CDR3 in DNA: TGTGCCAGCAGTGGGGCAGCGGGAGGGCCCCCCAATGAGCAGTTCTTC. Translated: CASSGAAGGPPNEQFF.

The chain joins TRBV19 to TRBJ2-3; unclear D gene. Deletions cut 6 bases from V and 0 bases from J, with 13 bases between. Germline V gene data show CDR1 as LNHDA and CDR2 as SQIVND (reference sequence). This CDR3 spans 15 amino acids. This chain's CDR3 is CASRPFGESTDTQYF. The DNA for the CDR3 is TGTGCCAGTAGGCCTTTCGGAGAGAGCACAGATACGCAGTATTTT.

The V gene is TRBV5-1, the J gene TRBJ2-6; no firm D call. V lost 1 base to trimming and J lost 2 bases, with 10 bases between them. The CDR3 is 16 residues long. Germline values: CDR1 SGHRS, CDR2 YFSETQ. CDR3 in amino acids: CASSLSGQAGANVLTF. The CDR3 coding sequence is TGCGCCAGCAGCTTGTCAGGTCAGGCTGGGGCCAACGTCCTGACTTTC.

This sequence joins TRBV7-6 and TRBJ2-5, with TRBD2 identical over 9 bases. This CDR3 is 16 amino acids long. J lost 2 bases, V lost 4 bases, and 8 bases had no gene match. Germline CDR1 and CDR2: SGHVS and FNYEAQ. The CDR3 region is CASSSQTSGYQETQYF. The CDR3, as DNA: TGTGCCAGCAGCTCCCAGACTAGCGGCTATCAAGAGACCCAGTACTTC.

This chain joins TRBV6-5 and TRBJ1-1; weak D call: TRBD1 (6 bases). The CDR3 length is 14 residues. Trimming took off 6 bases at V and 7 bases at J, with 18 bases between the two ends. CDR1 MNHEY and CDR2 SVGAGI come from the germline V gene. CDR3 sequence reads: CASSRPRGGGEAFF. The CDR3 DNA reads as TGTGCCAGCAGCCGTCCGAGGGGAGGGGGTGAAGCTTTCTTT.

V gene TRBV10-2 combines with J gene TRBJ2-7, with TRBD1 matching 9 bases. Germline V gene data show CDR1 as WSHSY and CDR2 as SAAADI. The CDR3 length is 16 residues. The J segment lost 3 bases and the V segment lost 3 bases, leaving 9 bases of the junction unmatched. The CDR3 DNA reads TGCGCCAGCAGTGATCTGGCCGGGACAGGGAACTACGAGCAGTACTTC. It yields the protein CASSDLAGTGNYEQYF.

The chain is built from TRBV6-5 and TRBJ1-6; D uncertain. CDR1 and CDR2 (germline): MNHEY, SVGAGI. Trimming left V 5 bases short and J 8 bases short, with 13 bases between. This CDR3 has 14 amino acids. The DNA of the CDR3 is TGTGCCAGCAGTGCCGGGCCCTACTATTCACCCCTCCACTTT. Amino acid sequence: CASSAGPYYSPLHF.